Described below is a single TCR beta chain sequence and its context. These data belong to a study of T cell changes during pregnancy in multiple sclerosis. The protocol was immunoSEQ multiplex PCR, while the TCRdb copy is restricted to in-frame clones and leaves out a portion. Of 20,000 or so clones in the sample, 88% were seen once. The CDR3 has 15 amino acids. Germline trimming cut 6 bases from V and 8 bases from J; bases unmatched to any gene: 14. In germline, CDR1 is MNHEY, CDR2 SVGAGI. The chain joins TRBV6-5 to TRBJ1-2; 8 nucleotides line up with TRBD1. This TCR was sampled from a female donor in good health, enrolled as a control in a pregnancy study. This material consisted of CD8+ T cells from peripheral blood mononuclear cells, taken after pregnancy. The CDR3 sequence: CASSNGQGGLGGYTF. CDR3 sequence (DNA): TGTGCCAGCAGCAACGGACAGGGAGGGTTAGGGGGCTACACCTTC.